One TCR beta chain is described in this entry. The record originates from a study of CD8 T cells in Susac syndrome. After extraction with the RNeasy kit, roughly 0.5 to 1 ug of the RNA was reverse transcribed using random hexamers. Via MiXCR, TCRdb re-called the immunoSEQ multiplex PCR reads, giving one row per CDR3 protein. The sample lists more than 250,000 distinct CDR3 sequences, about 92% seen once, with about 0.07% in the top ten. Sequencing targeted TCR beta in T cells from blood (CD8+ and CD4+). The authors negatively isolated CD8+ and CD4+ T cells and FACS-enriched TEMRA cells. The V and J ends lost 5 bases and 4 bases, in that order; junction bases with no gene match: 5. This CDR3 has 14 residues. Germline V gene lookup returns CDR1 LGHDT and CDR2 YNNKEL (reference sequence).

V and J are TRBV3-1 and TRBJ1-1, with TRBD1 matching over 9 bases. Sequences were obtained from CD4+ T cells from PBMCs. The sequence was collected from a human donor with multiple sclerosis. The CDR3 spells CASSARDRATEAFF. In DNA form, the CDR3 reads TGTGCCAGCAGCGCCCGGGACAGGGCCACTGAAGCTTTCTTT.